The 10 T cell receptor beta chains below were found in one sample sequenced in a study of blood T cells in healthy people across ages. Sample-barcoded 5' priming and a J-beta primer mix drove a second PCR of roughly 7 to 11 cycles. TCRdb passed the 5' RACE reads through MiXCR, listing each CDR3 protein once. The sample has 600,000 or so distinct CDR3 sequences; around half are singletons. Sequencing input: blood. These receptor sequences come from an elderly man in good health.

The chain has TRBV7-3 and TRBJ2-3; TRBD1 matches at 8 bases. V was pared by 4 bases and J by 4 bases, with 10 bases of the junction left unmatched. CDR1 SGHTA and CDR2 FQGTGA come from the germline V gene. The CDR3 extends over 16 amino acids. The CDR3 DNA is TGTGCCAGCAGCTCAAAGGCGACAGGGGTGGCAGATACGCAGTATTTT. Translated, it gives CASSSKATGVADTQYF.

V usage is TRBV20-1 and J usage is TRBJ2-3; 10 bases agree with TRBD1. CDR1 DFQATT and CDR2 SNEGSKA come from the germline V gene (reference sequence). V dropped 5 bases and J dropped 3; count of bases not matched to a gene: 5. The CDR3 has 14 residues. CDR3 in DNA: TGCAGTGCTTACCGGGACAGGGGTACAGATACGCAGTATTTT. It is translated as CSAYRDRGTDTQYF.

This clonotype has only a few counts. The J gene is TRBJ1-1, the V gene TRBV29-1; 10 nucleotides align to TRBD1. CDR1 SQVTM and CDR2 ANQGSEA come from the germline V gene. CDR3 size: 11 residues. J gave up 8 bases and V 4 bases, and 1 base lay outside the gene matches. The CDR3 DNA is TGCAGCGTTGGGACAGGGGGGGAAGCTTTCTTT. This encodes CSVGTGGEAFF. The full variable domain, its missing parts supplied by reference TRBV29-1 and TRBJ1-1, is SAVISQKPSRDICQRGTSLTIQCQVDSQVTMMFWYRQQPGQSLTLIATANQGSEATYESGFVIDKFPISRPNLTFSTLTVSNMSPEDSSIYLCSVGTGGEAFFGQGTRLTVV.

The chain carries TRBV5-1 and TRBJ2-7; 7 nucleotides agree with TRBD1. The CDR3 contains 13 residues. J gave up 3 bases and V 4 bases, and 4 bases lay outside the gene matches. Germline assignment: CDR1 SGHRS and CDR2 YFSETQ. The CDR3 here is CASSLRTGYEQYF. The CDR3 DNA follows: TGCGCCAGCAGCCTCCGGACAGGCTACGAGCAGTACTTC.

The genes are TRBV2 and TRBJ2-7, with TRBD2 identical over 11 bases. The germline gives CDR1 SNHLY, CDR2 FYNNEI. V was pared by 7 bases and J by 1 base, with 21 bases of the junction left unmatched. The CDR3 is 20 amino acids. The CDR3 nucleotides read TGTGCCAGCACCGCAGGAGGAAGAGCGGCTAGCGGGGGGCTGTCCTACGAGCAGTACTTC. Its translation is CASTAGGRAASGGLSYEQYF.

Of note for this clonotype: Being one base from a much bigger clone, this may be a read error. The J gene is TRBJ2-5, the V gene TRBV9; possibly TRBD2 for D (5 bases). There are 13 residues in the CDR3. V was trimmed by 3 bases and J by 5 bases, leaving 11 bases between them. The germline V gene encodes CDR1 SGDLS and CDR2 YYNGEE. The CDR3 bases are TGTGCCAGCAGCGGGGCTAGCTATGAGACCCAGTACTTC. Translating it yields CASSGASYETQYF.

The chain couples TRBV7-9 to TRBJ2-1, with a weak D call TRBD1 (5 bases). The CDR3 length is 13 residues. Trimming shortened V by 1 base and J by 8 bases, and 9 bases separated the two germline ends. Germline V lookup: CDR1 SEHNR, CDR2 FQNEAQ (reference sequence). CDR3 DNA: TGTGCCAGCAGCTTAGTTCAGGGCCATGAGCAGTTCTTC. Translation gives CASSLVQGHEQFF. Full variable domain (rest looked up from reference TRBV7-9 and TRBJ2-1): DTGVSQNPRHKITKRGQNVTFRCDPISEHNRLYWYRQTLGQGPEFLTYFQNEAQLEKSRLLSDRFSAERPKGSFSTLEIQRTEQGDSAMYLCASSLVQGHEQFFGPGTRLTVL.

In its sample, this clonotype was seen a few times. The rearrangement joins TRBV5-1 to TRBJ2-1; 7 bases agree with TRBD1. This CDR3 is built from 15 residues. V trimming: 2 bases; J trimming: 7 bases; junction bases outside the gene matches: 9. The germline gives CDR1 SGHRS, CDR2 YFSETQ. Here the CDR3 reads CASSFGLTGKNEQFF. The CDR3 nucleotides are TGCGCCAGCAGCTTTGGGTTGACAGGGAAGAATGAGCAGTTCTTC.

The chain employs TRBV24-1 and TRBJ2-5; D remains unclear. There are 12 residues in the CDR3. The germline V gene has CDR1 KGHDR and CDR2 SFDVKD. Trimming cost V 4 bases and J 1 base, with 3 bases left between them. The CDR3 spells CATSDGQETQYF. The CDR3 DNA reads TGTGCCACCAGTGACGGCCAAGAGACCCAGTACTTC.

The chain employs TRBV29-1 and TRBJ2-1; a weak D match, TRBD1 (5 bases). Looked up from germline, CDR1 is SQVTM and CDR2 is ANQGSEA. This CDR3 is 12 amino acids long. V lost 4 bases and J lost 4, with 8 bases in between. For the CDR3, the DNA is TGCAGCGTTGCCCGACAGTACAATGAGCAGTTCTTC. This gives the protein CSVARQYNEQFF.